The 4 T cell receptor beta chains below come from one sample, sequenced in a study of T cell responses to AZD1222 COVID-19 vaccine (dated by TCRdb to 2020 to 2023). This sample's time point label indicates: about 28 days (+/-7) after the second vaccine dose. The library was built by means of the immunoSEQ multiplex PCR assay. TCRdb re-hosts the immuneACCESS table, in-frame sequences only. Its copies lack some clones; in the studies checked, an unresolved V gene accounts for under half of them, and the cause for the rest is not known. For this sample there are about 110,000 clones; 94% appear just once. The ten largest make up around 2.8% of the sample. The source was peripheral blood, collected 28 days after the second AZD1222 dose. These receptors were taken from an adult who received the AZD1222 COVID-19 vaccine.

The J gene is TRBJ1-2, the V gene TRBV12-3 or TRBV12-4; 8 nucleotides line up with TRBD1. This CDR3 is built from 13 residues. Losses at the gene ends were 4 bases for V and 4 bases for J; bases not matched to a gene: 2. Here the CDR3 reads CASSYQGAYGYTF. CDR3 in DNA: TGTGCCAGCAGTTATCAGGGGGCCTATGGCTACACCTTC.

This rearrangement joins TRBV4-1 to TRBJ1-5, with 8 bases matching TRBD1. There are 15 residues in the CDR3. With V trimmed by 1 base and J by 7 bases, 6 bases remained unmatched. Germline-derived CDR1 and CDR2 are MGHRA and YSYEKL. Here the CDR3 reads CASSQADREIQPQHF. CDR3 DNA sequence: TGCGCCAGCAGCCAAGCGGACAGGGAAATACAGCCCCAGCATTTT.

The chain recombines TRBV25-1 with TRBJ1-1; D is possibly TRBD1 (5 bases). The length of the CDR3 is 17 residues. V lost 3 bases to trimming and J lost 5 bases, with 22 bases between them. CDR1 and CDR2 from the germline V gene are MGHDK and SYGVNS. This CDR3 is CASSDPRGARGDTEAFF. The DNA of the CDR3 is TGTGCCAGCAGTGATCCCCGAGGGGCTCGGGGGGATACTGAAGCTTTCTTT.

The CDR3 bases are TGTGCCAGCAGCATGACAGGGGACACTGAAGCTTTCTTT. It is translated as CASSMTGDTEAFF. The rearrangement links TRBV11-3 to TRBJ1-1; 8 bases agree with TRBD1. In germline, CDR1 is SGHNT, CDR2 YENEEA. CDR3 length: 13 amino acids. With 5 bases clipped from V and 3 bases from J, the junction kept 2 bases outside the gene matches. Supplemented by reference TRBV11-3 and TRBJ1-1, the full variable domain reads EAGVVQSPRYKIIEKKQPVAFWCNPISGHNTLYWYLQNLGQGPELLIRYENEEAVDDSQLPKDRFSAERLKGVDSTLKIQPAELGDSAVYLCASSMTGDTEAFFGQGTRLTVV.